A selection of T cell receptor beta chains follows, all from one sample in a study of blood T cell repertoires in COVID-19. Sequencing was performed with immunoSEQ multiplex PCR; in TCRdb, only in-frame clones are kept and a portion is missing. Seen here are 330,000 or so clones, around nine tenths observed once, and the top ten hold over 0.9%. The specimen sequenced was PBMCs or T cells enriched from blood (not recorded which). The source of these receptors is a woman aged 25 to 39 who had been exposed to COVID-19. CDR3s include the opening cysteine and the closing phenylalanine or tryptophan.

V gene: TRBV19; CDR3 protein: CASSIDRGTQYF
V gene: TRBV5-3; CDR3 protein: CARSLDYERRTSTDTQYF
V gene: TRBV30; CDR3 protein: CAWRALAGNEQFF
V gene: TRBV2; CDR3 protein: CARGGFWDNSPLHF
V gene: TRBV7-2; CDR3 protein: CASSLGQGALNQPQHF
V gene: TRBV5-8; CDR3 protein: CASSLEWGPTTNEKLFF
V gene: TRBV27; CDR3 protein: CASSSPSRGRGEKLFF
V gene: TRBV29-1; CDR3 protein: CSTGKSPGSTDTQYF
V gene: TRBV20-1; CDR3 protein: CSASPWLADNEQFF
V gene: TRBV5-1; CDR3 protein: CATSGTDTEAFF
V gene: TRBV28; CDR3 protein: CASSARTGGYFGNTIYF
V gene: TRBV7-8; CDR3 protein: CASSSPGHSNTEAFF
V gene: TRBV5-1; CDR3 protein: CASSLGQGSNEQFF
V gene: TRBV7-9; CDR3 protein: CASSLVGTVVAFF
V gene: TRBV19; CDR3 protein: CASQRGQGNNQPQHF
V gene: TRBV28; CDR3 protein: CASTRGGAEFRSNQPQHF
V gene: TRBV14; CDR3 protein: CASSHRREGTQYF
V gene: TRBV12-3/TRBV12-4; CDR3 protein: CASSFGQGGAFF
V gene: TRBV27; CDR3 protein: CASETRQGAGFDGYTF
V gene: TRBV11-3; CDR3 protein: CASSPGTGTYEQYF
V gene: TRBV27; CDR3 protein: CASSSLLAMGTNEKLFF
V gene: TRBV6-5; CDR3 protein: CASSYGGTHNEQFF
V gene: TRBV6-1; CDR3 protein: CASSEATGGGGGYTF
V gene: TRBV28; CDR3 protein: CASSYVLGPPTNEKLFF
V gene: TRBV10-3; CDR3 protein: CAISEGLDSYNEQFF
V gene: TRBV5-8; CDR3 protein: CASSLVSNTGELFF
V gene: TRBV28; CDR3 protein: CASSWGTVAGEEQYF
V gene: TRBV27; CDR3 protein: CASSDQGARGYTF
V gene: TRBV7-9; CDR3 protein: CASSLAVGAGEKLFF
V gene: TRBV3-1/TRBV3-2; CDR3 protein: CASSQVKAPGWAFF
V gene: TRBV9; CDR3 protein: CASSVAPLGRRVGLNEQFF
V gene: TRBV30; CDR3 protein: CAWDSSRDSIFNYGYTF
V gene: TRBV18; CDR3 protein: CASSPAASHGQETQYF
V gene: TRBV3-1/TRBV3-2; CDR3 protein: CASSQDLAYEDEQFF
V gene: TRBV29-1; CDR3 protein: CSVGTANYGYTF
V gene: TRBV19; CDR3 protein: CASSIVAGARGYTF
V gene: TRBV18; CDR3 protein: CASSPGQGYPYEQYF
V gene: TRBV3-1/TRBV3-2; CDR3 protein: CASSPPGGGGEQFF
V gene: TRBV18; CDR3 protein: CASSPVGTGNQPQHF
V gene: TRBV28; CDR3 protein: CASSLPPGQGTNEQFF
V gene: TRBV28; CDR3 protein: CASVGTGYPQPQHF
V gene: TRBV7-2; CDR3 protein: CASSPGQGGGNTIYF
V gene: TRBV21-1; CDR3 protein: CASSKGGECEGRANYGYTF
V gene: TRBV10-3; CDR3 protein: CAIRDRNYEQYF
V gene: TRBV5-6; CDR3 protein: CASSLGLSNQPQHF
V gene: TRBV18; CDR3 protein: CASSPPLAGTQETQYF
V gene: TRBV20-1; CDR3 protein: CSASTPSGRAYEQFF
V gene: TRBV4-1; CDR3 protein: CASSQGEGTSGLREQYF
V gene: TRBV30; CDR3 protein: CATARGGDNYGYTF
V gene: TRBV13; CDR3 protein: CASSPVFGLATLNEQFF
V gene: TRBV6-5; CDR3 protein: CASNQQGDSGELFF
V gene: TRBV5-1; CDR3 protein: CASSLGPASGTEAFF
V gene: TRBV6-5; CDR3 protein: CASSWGGGMKDGYTF
V gene: TRBV5-3; CDR3 protein: CARSSDRVDEQYF
V gene: TRBV3-1/TRBV3-2; CDR3 protein: CASSPQGAHSEKLFF
V gene: TRBV25-1; CDR3 protein: CASSDDARLNTEAFF
V gene: TRBV7-7; CDR3 protein: CASSQTSGASGTQYF